Shown below are 9 T cell receptor beta chains from a single sample sequenced in a study of esophageal squamous cell carcinoma under preoperative chemotherapy. TCRdb ran MiXCR on the PCR reads and lists one entry per CDR3 protein. This sample carries over 15,000 distinct CDR3 sequences, 48% of them seen once, and the ten largest clones take over 25%. Time point reported: before preoperative PTX-NDP chemotherapy. Specimen collection occurred from a patient given preoperative chemotherapy. The receptors shown here come from a human donor with esophageal squamous cell carcinoma. The donor label of this sample is uncertain.

This clonotype was observed at least ten times. The chain employs TRBV7-8 and TRBJ2-6; D gene unclear. V lost 5 bases to trimming and J lost 0 bases, with 14 bases between them. Germline values: CDR1 SGHVS, CDR2 FQNEAQ. The CDR3 covers 17 residues. CDR3 amino acids: CASSHSRLTSGANVLTF. CDR3 coding DNA: TGTGCCAGCAGCCACAGTCGACTGACCTCTGGGGCCAACGTCCTGACTTTC.

The table lists this clonotype with a count of one. One end of the junction varies from germline; a read error may be responsible. The rearrangement joins TRBV6-1 to TRBJ2-1; D may be TRBD1 (5 bases). The CDR3 runs to 14 residues. CDR1 is MNHNS and CDR2 is SASEGT in the germline V gene. CDR3: CASLGAPNYNEQFF. The CDR3 nucleotides read TGTGCCAGCCTTGGGGCCCCTAACTACAATGAGCAGTTTTTT.

This clonotype has just a few counts. The chain carries TRBV7-2 and TRBJ2-3; TRBD1 agrees at 7 bases. Germline V gives CDR1 SGHTA, CDR2 FQGNSA. The CDR3 covers 14 residues. Germline trimming cut 6 bases from V and 3 bases from J; bases unmatched to any gene: 6. CDR3 in DNA: TGTGCCAGCAGGACAGGGCCCCAGACAGATACGCAGTATTTT. It codes for CASRTGPQTDTQYF. The complete variable domain, with remaining parts taken from reference TRBV7-2 and TRBJ2-3, reads GAGVSQSPSNKVTEKGKDVELRCDPISGHTALYWYRQSLGQGLEFLIYFQGNSAPDKSGLPSDRFSAERTGGSVSTLTIQRTQQEDSAVYLCASRTGPQTDTQYFGPGTRLTVL.

Only a few counts were recorded for this clonotype. The gene calls are TRBV7-2 and TRBJ2-5; the match to TRBD2 covers 7 bases. The J call may be incorrect, as the DNA end agrees better with TRBJ2-7. This CDR3 has 12 amino acids. Germline CDR1 is SGHTA and CDR2 is FQGNSA. In DNA, the CDR3 is TGTGCCAGCAGCTTCTCGGGAGGCGAGCAGTACTTC. Protein: CASSFSGGEQYF.

This clonotype was picked up many times. V and J are TRBV27 and TRBJ2-3; 13 nucleotides line up with TRBD2. The CDR3 is 16 residues long. With 5 bases clipped from V and 4 bases from J, the junction kept 6 bases outside the gene matches. The germline V gene encodes CDR1 MNHEY and CDR2 SMNVEV (reference sequence). The CDR3: CASSLRTSGSSDTQYF. DNA for the CDR3: TGTGCCAGCAGTCTCCGGACTAGCGGGAGCTCAGATACGCAGTATTTT.

The chain recombines TRBV6-1 with TRBJ1-1, with a possible D match to TRBD1 (6 bases). The CDR3 contains 14 residues. CDR1 is MNHNS, CDR2 SASEGT, per germline. Trimming took off 7 bases at V and 7 bases at J, with 19 bases between the two ends. The CDR3 DNA is TGTGCCAGCACCGAGCCGACAGGTCGGGGTGAAGCTTTCTTT. Translation gives CASTEPTGRGEAFF.

This clonotype showed up just a few times. The chain couples TRBV6-1 to TRBJ1-1, with a tentative D call TRBD1 (6 bases). Germline CDR1 MNHNS, CDR2 SASEGT. CDR3 length: 14 amino acids. Trimming stripped 7 bases from V and 3 bases from J, with 15 bases between. Here the CDR3 reads CASIRWGADTEAFF. The DNA of the CDR3 is TGTGCCAGCATCCGATGGGGGGCAGACACTGAAGCTTTCTTT.

The gene calls are TRBV7-2 and TRBJ2-1, with D perhaps matching TRBD2 (6 bases). The CDR3 covers 14 residues. The germline V gene has CDR1 SGHTA and CDR2 FQGNSA. Deletions cut 2 bases from V and 10 bases from J, with 15 bases between. CDR3 in amino acids: CASSLNRRAGEQFF. In DNA, the CDR3 is TGTGCCAGCAGCTTAAACCGGAGGGCAGGGGAGCAGTTCTTC.

The chain links TRBV7-2 to TRBJ2-3; 11 bases align to TRBD2. This CDR3 has 20 amino acids. V dropped 1 base and J dropped 11; count of bases not matched to a gene: 23. Germline V gives CDR1 SGHTA, CDR2 FQGNSA. In DNA, the CDR3 is TGTGCCAGCAGCTTAGAGGAGCTCCCTAGCGGGAGGCTGAACACAGGGGAGCAGTATTTT. Translated: CASSLEELPSGRLNTGEQYF. Full variable domain (missing parts from reference TRBV7-2 and TRBJ2-3): GAGVSQSPSNKVTEKGKDVELRCDPISGHTALYWYRQSLGQGLEFLIYFQGNSAPDKSGLPSDRFSAERTGGSVSTLTIQRTQQEDSAVYLCASSLEELPSGRLNTGEQYFGPGTRLTVL.